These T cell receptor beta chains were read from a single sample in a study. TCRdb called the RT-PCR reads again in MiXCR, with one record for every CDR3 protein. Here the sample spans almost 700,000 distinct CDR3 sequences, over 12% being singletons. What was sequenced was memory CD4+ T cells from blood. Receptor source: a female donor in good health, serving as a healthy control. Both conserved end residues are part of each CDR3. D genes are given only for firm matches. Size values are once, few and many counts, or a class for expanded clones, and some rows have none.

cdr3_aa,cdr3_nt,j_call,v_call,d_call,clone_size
CASRLVTSGGYEQYF,TGTGCCAGCAGGCTGGTTACTAGCGGTGGATACGAGCAGTACTTC,TRBJ2-7,TRBV12-3/TRBV12-4,TRBD2,many
CSASPRGGYEQYF,TGCAGTGCTTCCCCCAGGGGAGGTTACGAGCAGTACTTC,TRBJ2-7,TRBV20-1,.,.
CASSEIGWETQNF,TGTGCCAGCAGTGAAATAGGGTGGGAGACCCAGAACTTC,TRBJ2-4,TRBV6-1,.,.
CASSWTENRKNEQFF,TGTGCCAGCAGCTGGACTGAAAATAGAAAAAATGAGCAGTTCTTC,TRBJ2-1,TRBV4-2,.,many
CASSSSRGLYEQYF,TGTGCCAGCAGCTCAAGTAGAGGCCTATACGAGCAGTACTTC,TRBJ2-7,TRBV7-2,.,few
CSVVGWVTKAFF,TGCAGCGTTGTGGGGTGGGTCACTAAAGCTTTCTTT,TRBJ1-1,TRBV29-1,.,.
CSARGGGGVYGYTF,TGCAGTGCTAGAGGGGGCGGGGGCGTTTATGGCTACACCTTC,TRBJ1-2,TRBV20-1,.,.
CASSKTASTDTQYF,TGTGCCAGCAGCAAGACGGCTAGCACAGATACGCAGTATTTT,TRBJ2-3,TRBV7-3,.,few
CASSQDPGLAGGYEQYF,TGTGCCAGCAGCCAAGACCCGGGACTAGCGGGAGGATACGAGCAGTACTTC,TRBJ2-7,TRBV14,TRBD2,.
CSARYSGRAIGEQYF,TGCAGTGCTAGATATAGCGGGAGGGCCATTGGAGAGCAGTACTTC,TRBJ2-7,TRBV20-1,TRBD2,few
CASSLYLAKNIQYF,TGTGCCAGCAGCTTGTACCTAGCCAAAAACATTCAGTACTTC,TRBJ2-4,TRBV5-6,.,many
CASSPQITSSITDTQYF,TGTGCCAGCAGTCCCCAAATCACTAGCAGCATCACAGATACGCAGTATTTT,TRBJ2-3,TRBV27,.,few
CANARGRDTEAFF,TGTGCCAACGCCAGGGGTCGTGACACTGAAGCTTTCTTT,TRBJ1-1,TRBV12-3/TRBV12-4,.,few
CSATTGTGGMDEQFF,TGCAGTGCGACAACCGGGACAGGGGGCATGGATGAGCAGTTCTTC,TRBJ2-1,TRBV20-1,TRBD1,many
CAWSPLKGEKLFF,TGTGCCTGGAGTCCCCTAAAGGGAGAAAAACTGTTTTTT,TRBJ1-4,TRBV30,.,.
CASSPMGGGGVVQYF,TGTGCCAGCAGCCCCATGGGAGGGGGCGGTGTCGTGCAGTACTTC,TRBJ2-7,TRBV27,.,few
CSAQIAGGSSHEQFF,TGCAGCGCCCAGATAGCGGGGGGGAGCTCGCATGAGCAGTTCTTC,TRBJ2-1,TRBV29-1,TRBD2,many
CASSPRDFPSYNEQFF,TGTGCCAGCAGCCCTAGGGACTTCCCCTCCTACAATGAGCAGTTCTTC,TRBJ2-1,TRBV11-1,.,.
CATRNGGVGQETQYF,TGTGCCACCCGGAATGGGGGAGTAGGGCAAGAGACCCAGTACTTC,TRBJ2-5,TRBV10-3,.,many
CASSPGASGTTGVRQYF,TGCGCCAGCAGCCCGGGGGCTAGCGGGACGACCGGGGTAAGGCAGTACTTC,TRBJ2-7,TRBV5-1,TRBD2,.
CASRDLSGNQYF,TGTGCCAGTAGGGATCTTTCGGGTAACCAGTACTTC,TRBJ2-5,TRBV7-2,.,.
CAISEGGGEQYF,TGTGCCATCAGTGAGGGAGGAGGCGAGCAGTACTTC,TRBJ2-7,TRBV10-3,.,many
CASSLGVLAGEQFF,TGTGCCAGCAGCTTAGGAGTACTAGCGGGAGAGCAGTTCTTC,TRBJ2-1,TRBV7-2,TRBD2,.
CSAATAGKQFF,TGCAGTGCTGCCACTGCGGGGAAGCAGTTCTTC,TRBJ2-1,TRBV20-1,.,few
CASSSGTEIRLEKLFF,TGCGCCAGCAGCTCTGGGACAGAGATTAGACTCGAAAAACTGTTTTTT,TRBJ1-4,TRBV5-1,TRBD1,.
CSATGTGSSSYNEQFF,TGCAGTGCCACGGGGACGGGCTCTAGCTCCTACAATGAGCAGTTCTTC,TRBJ2-1,TRBV20-1,.,.
CASSLETGSYEQYF,TGTGCCAGCAGCTTGGAGACGGGATCCTACGAGCAGTACTTC,TRBJ2-7,TRBV5-6,.,many
CASSQMTGTGVYSPLHF,TGCGCCAGCAGCCAGATGACCGGGACAGGGGTTTACTCACCCCTCCACTTT,TRBJ1-6,TRBV4-3,TRBD1,.
CASMRWREGNTIYF,TGTGCCAGCATGCGATGGAGGGAGGGAAACACCATATATTTT,TRBJ1-3,TRBV12-3/TRBV12-4,.,few
CASSLIAGLIQETQYF,TGTGCCAGCAGTTTAATCGCGGGCCTTATACAAGAGACCCAGTACTTC,TRBJ2-5,TRBV12-3/TRBV12-4,.,few
CASSRDYYEQYF,TGTGCCAGCAGCAGGGATTATTACGAGCAGTACTTC,TRBJ2-7,TRBV11-2,.,many
CASSQRYPTQETQYF,TGCGCCAGCAGCCAACGATACCCAACCCAAGAGACCCAGTACTTC,TRBJ2-5,TRBV4-3,.,many
CASSYATGQAAFF,TGTGCCAGCAGTTATGCGACAGGCCAGGCAGCTTTCTTT,TRBJ1-1,TRBV6-5,.,many
CASRPFGPGELFF,TGTGCCAGCAGACCCTTCGGGCCCGGGGAGCTGTTTTTT,TRBJ2-2,TRBV7-2,.,.
CASSQGGQETQYF,TGCGCCAGCTCCCAGGGGGGCCAAGAGACCCAGTACTTC,TRBJ2-5,TRBV10-1,.,many
CASSPNEGREQFF,TGTGCCAGCAGCCCTAATGAGGGGAGGGAGCAGTTCTTC,TRBJ2-1,TRBV7-3,.,.
CSVVGLAGGTSYNEQFF,TGCAGCGTTGTGGGACTAGCGGGAGGGACTTCTTACAATGAGCAGTTCTTC,TRBJ2-1,TRBV29-1,TRBD2,.
CASSPTGQGGYTF,TGTGCCAGCAGTCCAACAGGGCAGGGTGGCTACACCTTC,TRBJ1-2,TRBV6-6,.,few
CASSRSRTGSYGYTF,TGTGCCAGCAGTCGAAGTAGGACAGGGAGCTATGGCTACACCTTC,TRBJ1-2,TRBV27,TRBD1,few
CASTLGQGAGETQYF,TGTGCCAGCACCCTGGGACAGGGGGCAGGGGAGACCCAGTACTTC,TRBJ2-5,TRBV12-3/TRBV12-4,TRBD1,many
CASTGQGPGNTIYF,TGCGCCAGCACCGGACAGGGACCTGGAAACACCATATATTTT,TRBJ1-3,TRBV5-1,TRBD1,few
CASSITGQGAYEQYF,TGTGCCAGCAGCATAACGGGACAGGGGGCCTACGAGCAGTACTTC,TRBJ2-7,TRBV28,TRBD1,once
CASSAAPNQPQHF,TGTGCCAGCAGCGCTGCCCCGAATCAGCCCCAGCATTTT,TRBJ1-5,TRBV9,.,few
CASSWGTSGSEQFF,TGCGCCAGCAGCTGGGGGACTAGCGGGAGTGAGCAGTTCTTC,TRBJ2-1,TRBV5-1,TRBD2,many
CASSFGGRVETQYF,TGTGCCAGCAGCTTCGGCGGGAGGGTAGAGACCCAGTACTTC,TRBJ2-5,TRBV7-3,TRBD2,few
CASSLELGQTYEQYF,TGTGCCAGCAGTTTAGAGCTTGGACAGACCTACGAGCAGTACTTC,TRBJ2-7,TRBV27,.,many
CASSSTLRVSDF,TGTGCCAGCAGTTCAACCCTCAGGGTGTCGGACTTC,TRBJ2-7,TRBV12-3/TRBV12-4,.,many
CASSPWTSENEQFF,TGTGCCAGTAGTCCCTGGACTAGCGAGAATGAGCAGTTCTTC,TRBJ2-1,TRBV19,TRBD2,.